These 15 T cell receptor beta chains were sequenced from one sample in a study of breast tumors, draining lymph nodes, adjacent tissues. One entry per CDR3 protein results from TCRdb running MiXCR on the multiplex PCR reads. The sample has approximately 210,000 distinct CDR3 sequences; less than 45% are singletons. Samples came from axillary lymph nodes draining the breast cancer. The sample was axillary lymph node tissue. The receptors come from a female donor with breast cancer. Some clones in this sample may be carry-over from other donors' samples.

The DNA for the CDR3 is TGTGCCACCAGCAGTTTAGGGGGCAACTATGGCTACACCTTC. Translated, it gives CATSSLGGNYGYTF. This chain uses TRBV15 with TRBJ1-2, with TRBD1 identical over 7 bases. Trimming removed 3 bases from V and 2 bases from J; junction bases left unmatched: 3. Germline CDR1 and CDR2: LNHNV and YYDKDF (reference sequence). CDR3 size: 14 residues.

This clonotype has at least ten counts. J is TRBJ1-2 and V is TRBV11-2; TRBD1 is a possible D gene (6 bases). The CDR3 extends over 17 amino acids. With 5 bases removed from V and 0 bases from J, the gap between germline ends came to 19 bases. The germline V gene has CDR1 SGHAT and CDR2 FQNNGV. The CDR3: CASSMDRTEGTNYGYTF. CDR3 coding DNA: TGTGCCAGCAGCATGGACAGAACCGAGGGAACTAACTATGGCTACACCTTC.

This clonotype is a singleton in its sample. The chain is built from TRBV25-1 and TRBJ2-7; TRBD1 matches 9 bases. J lost 3 bases, V lost 6 bases, and 24 bases had no gene match. This CDR3 has 20 amino acids. In germline, CDR1 is MGHDK, CDR2 SYGVNS. The chain's CDR3 is CASSYLLGQGKTGLYYEQYF. The CDR3 DNA is TGTGCCAGCAGCTATTTACTCGGACAGGGGAAAACGGGGTTATACTACGAGCAGTACTTC.

The sample holds many counts of this clonotype. The chain links TRBV15 to TRBJ1-2; no definite D call. Germline lookup yields CDR1 LNHNV and CDR2 YYDKDF (reference sequence). The CDR3 runs 15 residues. Trimming left V 0 bases short and J 3 bases short, with 11 bases between. The DNA for the CDR3 is TGTGCCACCAGCAGAGATTTGGGTTCCGACTATGGCTACACCTTC. As protein: CATSRDLGSDYGYTF.

This clonotype has at least ten counts. One junction end does not reproduce the germline sequence, and a read error may be involved. The chain links TRBV7-7 to TRBJ2-5, with D perhaps being TRBD1 or TRBD2 (6 bases each). This CDR3 spans 13 amino acids. In germline, CDR1 is SSHAT, CDR2 FNYEAQ (reference sequence). In DNA form, the CDR3 reads TGTGCTAGCAGCCCGGGGGCGCAAGAGACCCAGTACTTC. It yields the protein CASSPGAQETQYF.

This clonotype was seen many times. The chain is built from TRBV5-6 and TRBJ2-5, with a weak D call TRBD1 (5 bases). Trimming cost V 1 base and J 2 bases, with 15 bases left between them. This CDR3 is 16 amino acids long. Germline CDR1 SGHDT, CDR2 YYEEEE. The CDR3 loop is CASSLKSGLRQETQYF. The DNA of the CDR3 is TGTGCCAGCAGCTTGAAGTCAGGGTTGAGGCAAGAGACCCAGTACTTC. Full variable domain (missing parts from reference TRBV5-6 and TRBJ2-5): DAGVTQSPTHLIKTRGQQVTLRCSPKSGHDTVSWYQQALGQGPQFIFQYYEEEERQRGNFPDRFSGHQFPNYSSELNVNALLLGDSALYLCASSLKSGLRQETQYFGPGTRLLVL.

This clonotype was counted only a few times. This rearrangement joins TRBV4-1 to TRBJ2-5; possibly TRBD1 or TRBD2 for D (5 bases each). CDR3 size: 14 residues. V lost 4 bases and J lost 5, with 14 bases in between. Germline lookup yields CDR1 MGHRA and CDR2 YSYEKL. CDR3 bases: TGCGCCAGCAGCCTACGGGGCGGCGGGGAGACCCAGTACTTC. This translates into CASSLRGGGETQYF.

This clonotype has ten or more counts. The chain couples TRBV7-8 to TRBJ2-5, with 12 bases matching TRBD2. The CDR3 loop spans 18 amino acids. Germline V lookup: CDR1 SGHVS, CDR2 FQNEAQ. V gave up 3 bases and J gave up 1 base; unmatched junction bases: 9. DNA for the CDR3: TGTGCCAGCAGCTTCTATGTTGGACTAGCGGGATCCCAAGAGACCCAGTACTTC. Amino acids: CASSFYVGLAGSQETQYF.

This clonotype occurred many times. V and J are TRBV12-3 or TRBV12-4 and TRBJ2-1; no firm D call. This CDR3 is built from 12 residues. Trimming took off 3 bases at V and 8 bases at J, with 8 bases between the two ends. CDR3 nucleotide sequence: TGTGCCAGCAGTTTTGATGGGCATGAGCAGTTCTTC. Its protein is CASSFDGHEQFF.

This clonotype was counted at least ten times. The chain couples TRBV24-1 to TRBJ2-3; D might be TRBD2 (5 bases). The CDR3 totals 14 residues. From germline, CDR1 is KGHDR and CDR2 SFDVKD. Trimming took off 4 bases at V and 0 bases at J, with 7 bases between the two ends. The CDR3 here is CATSETGSTDTQYF. CDR3 nucleotide sequence: TGTGCCACCAGTGAGACGGGAAGCACAGATACGCAGTATTTT.

With regard to this clonotype: Just one base apart from a much larger clone, this may be a read error. The rearrangement links TRBV6-5 to TRBJ1-2; D possibly corresponds to TRBD1 (5 bases). The CDR3 consists of 16 residues. The V and J ends lost 5 bases and 4 bases respectively, with 20 bases between them. Looked up from germline, CDR1 is MNHEY and CDR2 is SVGAGI. The CDR3 region is CASSAGRATGGYGYTF. Here the CDR3 DNA reads TGTGCCAGCAGTGCTGGCAGGGCTACTGGTGGCTATGGCTACACCTTC.

The V gene is TRBV25-1, the J gene TRBJ2-2, with TRBD1 as a possible D gene (6 bases). Trimming stripped 5 bases from V and 14 bases from J, with 18 bases between. Germline V gene sequence: CDR1 MGHDK, CDR2 SYGVNS. The CDR3 spans 13 residues. CDR3 loop: CASSPPFTGTLFF. In DNA form, the CDR3 reads TGTGCCAGCAGTCCCCCTTTCACCGGGACACTGTTTTTT.

This clonotype was counted a few times. A single base separates this from a much larger clone, so it may be a read error. V usage is TRBV20-1 and J usage is TRBJ1-2; 7 bases are a match to TRBD1. CDR1 and CDR2 (germline): DFQATT, SNEGSKA (reference sequence). The CDR3 runs 15 residues. Losses at the gene ends were 4 bases for V and 4 bases for J; bases not matched to a gene: 12. The CDR3 coding sequence is TGCAGTGCTATAAAACAGGGGAGGGTCACCTATGGCTACACCTTC. It encodes CSAIKQGRVTYGYTF.

The rearrangement uses TRBV12-3 or TRBV12-4 and TRBJ2-7; the match to TRBD2 covers 12 bases. The length of the CDR3 is 16 residues. Trimming took 6 bases from V and 7 from J; bases not matched to a gene: 13. CDR3 sequence: CASSPTGLAGPGEQYF. For the CDR3, the DNA is TGTGCCAGCAGCCCCACCGGACTAGCGGGACCGGGGGAGCAGTACTTC.

This sequence joins TRBV20-1 and TRBJ1-4, with TRBD1 matching 8 bases. Germline loops: CDR1 DFQATT, CDR2 SNEGSKA (reference sequence). V was pared by 5 bases and J by 6 bases, with 2 bases of the junction left unmatched. The CDR3 runs to 12 residues. In DNA, the CDR3 is TGCAGTGCTTCGACAGGGGATGAAAAACTGTTTTTT. Protein product: CSASTGDEKLFF.